This T cell receptor (beta chain) was found in a study of STAT5B mutations in CD4+ large granular lymphocyte leukemia. This clone was observed a handful of times. Its cognate antigen is unknown. Original handling: Productive clonotypes were detectable down to 2.59 x 10-5 frequency. Clones were sequenced by immunoSEQ multiplex PCR, and TCRdb holds only the in-frame ones, with some missing. The V and J calls and clone size are taken from that table; D and trimming were inferred from the DNA. The top ten clones hold 2% to 3% of a sample with around 32,000 clones, approximately 80% of them seen once. Findings and limits, study-wide: 8/27 top patient clones versus 2/35 control clones were TRBV06-family. Without putative leukemic clones, patient CD4-sorted repertoires remained more clonal than healthy CD4+ repertoires.

V was pared by 3 bases and J by 2 bases, with 6 bases of the junction left unmatched. The CDR3 consists of 16 residues. Germline V lookup: CDR1 SGHNT, CDR2 YYREEE (reference sequence). V usage is TRBV5-4 and J usage is TRBJ2-1; 9 bases match TRBD1. This sequence originates from a human donor in good health. The sample consisted of CD4+ T cells from blood buffy coats. CDR3 in amino acids: CASSSTGTGTYNEQFF. The DNA of the CDR3 is TGTGCCAGCAGCTCCACCGGGACAGGGACCTACAATGAGCAGTTCTTC.